These 25 T cell receptor beta chains were sequenced from one sample in a study of PD-L1 blockade in urothelial cancer. Time point in this sample: pretreatment peripheral blood. Data came from immunoSEQ multiplex PCR; TCRdb stores just in-frame clones and leaves some out. The table has approximately 63,000 clones, around four fifths seen once; the top ten hold about 1.6%. Sequences were derived from PBMCs, sampled around atezolizumab (anti-PD-L1) treatment. Source of these receptors: a man aged 65 to 79 with urothelial cancer.

This sequence joins TRBV11-3 and TRBJ2-2; 9 bases are a match to TRBD1. Trimming at V came to 5 bases and at J to 5 bases, leaving 12 bases not matched to a gene. Germline values: CDR1 SGHNT, CDR2 YENEEA. CDR3 length: 17 amino acids. The CDR3 nucleotides are TGTGCCAGCAGCCTGGGACAGGGTGGTAGTAGGACCGGGGAGCTGTTTTTT. Protein: CASSLGQGGSRTGELFF.

The chain couples TRBV9 to TRBJ2-2; 8 bases are a match to TRBD1. Trimming cost V 3 bases and J 6 bases; bases outside gene matches: 10. The germline gives CDR1 SGDLS, CDR2 YYNGEE. The CDR3 is 16 amino acids. CDR3 sequence reads: CASSASDRAIPGELFF. As DNA, the CDR3 is TGTGCCAGCAGCGCCTCGGACAGGGCTATCCCCGGGGAGCTGTTTTTT.

The chain combines TRBV6-5 with TRBJ1-5; a weak D match, TRBD1 (6 bases). The CDR3 has 16 residues. Germline V gene lookup returns CDR1 MNHEY and CDR2 SVGAGI. V shed 4 bases and J shed 1 base, with 14 bases lying between them. The CDR3 DNA is TGTGCCAGCAGTTCTACAGGGTGGTTGAGCAATCAGCCCCAGCATTTT. Translated, it gives CASSSTGWLSNQPQHF.

This clone was observed a few times. The chain has TRBV7-6 and TRBJ1-1, with TRBD1 identical over 8 bases. The V gene end was trimmed by 5 bases and the J gene end by 8 bases; junction bases not matched to a gene: 10. CDR3 length: 14 amino acids. In germline, CDR1 is SGHVS, CDR2 FNYEAQ. The CDR3: CASSPSWTGREAFF. In DNA form, the CDR3 reads TGTGCCAGCAGCCCCTCGTGGACAGGGAGGGAAGCTTTCTTT.

This clone was seen more than once but under ten times. CDR3 sequence (DNA): TGCGCCAGCAGCAAAGCCCCCGGGACAGGGGAAGGCATTCAGTACTTC. It specifies CASSKAPGTGEGIQYF. This chain uses TRBV4-1 with TRBJ2-4; 10 bases are shared with TRBD1. The CDR3 length is 16 residues. Unmatched junction bases numbered 13, after V lost 5 bases and J lost 9 bases. The germline V gene encodes CDR1 MGHRA and CDR2 YSYEKL.

The rearrangement joins TRBV11-2 to TRBJ1-3; 8 positions match TRBD1. J was trimmed by 0 bases and V by 6 bases; bases with no gene match: 4. CDR1 and CDR2 (germline): SGHAT, FQNNGV. The CDR3 spans 15 residues. The CDR3 region has the DNA TGTGCCAGCAGTCGGACAGGGAGCTCTGGAAACACCATATATTTT. Its protein is CASSRTGSSGNTIYF. Full variable domain (missing parts from reference TRBV11-2 and TRBJ1-3): EAGVAQSPRYKIIEKRQSVAFWCNPISGHATLYWYQQILGQGPKLLIQFQNNGVVDDSQLPKDRFSAERLKGVDSTLKIQPAKLEDSAVYLCASSRTGSSGNTIYFGEGSWLTVV.

The V and J genes are TRBV5-1 and TRBJ2-3, with 10 bases identical to TRBD1. The CDR3 is 14 residues long. Trimming cost V 6 bases and J 7 bases; bases outside gene matches: 8. Germline assignment: CDR1 SGHRS and CDR2 YFSETQ. The CDR3 nucleotides read TGCGCCAGCATGAGGGACAGGGGATCAAATACGCAGTATTTT. This codes for CASMRDRGSNTQYF.

This clone was recorded a few times. The chain employs TRBV28 and TRBJ2-1; 14 nucleotides align to TRBD2. J lost 5 bases, V lost 8 bases, and 11 bases had no gene match. This CDR3 is built from 17 residues. Germline loops: CDR1 MDHEN, CDR2 SYDVKM. The CDR3 sequence is CASLGTSGRRGDNEQFF. The CDR3 DNA reads TGTGCCAGCCTCGGGACTAGCGGGAGAAGAGGGGACAATGAGCAGTTCTTC.

V usage is TRBV14 and J usage is TRBJ2-3; TRBD2 matches at 7 bases. The V gene's germline CDR1 is SGHDN and CDR2 FVKESK. J lost 2 bases, V lost 2 bases, and 10 bases had no gene match. The CDR3 covers 17 residues. The CDR3: CASSQLSSGTHTDTQYF. Here the CDR3 DNA reads TGTGCCAGCAGCCAACTGTCTAGCGGAACCCACACAGATACGCAGTATTTT.

This clone has only one observation. The V call is TRBV6-5, the J call TRBJ2-7; a weak D match, TRBD1 (6 bases). Germline V CDR1 and CDR2: MNHEY, SVGAGI. Trimming removed 5 bases from V and 0 bases from J, with 14 bases in between. The CDR3 sequence is 15 residues long. The CDR3 loop reads CASSRLTGSSYEQYF. The CDR3 DNA sequence: TGTGCCAGCAGTCGACTGACAGGATCCTCCTACGAGCAGTACTTC.

V usage is TRBV5-6 and J usage is TRBJ2-5; D possibly corresponds to TRBD2 (6 bases). With 2 bases removed from V and 3 bases from J, the gap between germline ends came to 11 bases. The CDR3 contains 14 residues. From germline, CDR1 is SGHDT and CDR2 YYEEEE. Here the CDR3 DNA reads TGTGCCAGCAGCTTTTTCGGACTAAAAGAGACCCAGTACTTC. Translating gives CASSFFGLKETQYF. Looking up the rest from reference TRBV5-6 and TRBJ2-5 gives the full variable domain: DAGVTQSPTHLIKTRGQQVTLRCSPKSGHDTVSWYQQALGQGPQFIFQYYEEEERQRGNFPDRFSGHQFPNYSSELNVNALLLGDSALYLCASSFFGLKETQYFGPGTRLLVL.

This rearrangement joins TRBV6-5 to TRBJ2-3, with 8 nucleotides matching TRBD2. The CDR3 covers 13 residues. The V gene end was trimmed by 5 bases and the J gene end by 5 bases; junction bases not matched to a gene: 3. Germline V gives CDR1 MNHEY, CDR2 SVGAGI. The CDR3 region is CASSSGGLDTQYF. DNA of the CDR3: TGTGCCAGCAGTAGCGGGGGATTAGATACGCAGTATTTT.

This clone was found a few times. The chain joins TRBV28 to TRBJ1-2; D is perhaps TRBD1 (5 bases). The CDR3 extends over 11 amino acids. V was shortened by 7 bases and J by 6 bases, with 9 bases between the two germline ends. CDR1 is MDHEN and CDR2 is SYDVKM in the germline V gene. The CDR3 sequence is CASTSGHGYTF. The CDR3 nucleotides are TGTGCCAGCACCTCAGGGCATGGCTACACCTTC.

The chain carries TRBV30 and TRBJ2-7, with TRBD2 identical over 7 bases. Germline V CDR1 and CDR2: GTSNPN, SVGIG (reference sequence). This CDR3 has 13 residues. V was clipped by 5 bases and J by 3 bases; unmatched bases: 7. DNA for the CDR3: TGTGCCTGGGGCCGGACTAGATACTACGAGCAGTACTTC. Encoded protein: CAWGRTRYYEQYF.

This clone ranks as medium-sized. This chain uses TRBV13 with TRBJ1-2; D is unresolved. This CDR3 comprises 15 residues. Trimming removed 0 bases from V and 13 bases from J, with 21 bases in between. Germline lookup yields CDR1 PRHDT and CDR2 FYEKMQ (reference sequence). This CDR3 reads CASSLGFTAEVVITF. In DNA form, the CDR3 reads TGTGCCAGCAGCTTAGGGTTCACGGCGGAGGTTGTAATCACCTTC.

As DNA, the CDR3 is TGTGCCAGCTCCCCAAGGGGGATCTACAATGAGCAGTTCTTC. Translated, it gives CASSPRGIYNEQFF. The rearrangement uses TRBV18 and TRBJ2-1, with D maybe TRBD1 (6 bases). Germline V lookup: CDR1 KGHSH, CDR2 LQKENI. The CDR3 covers 14 residues. V was trimmed by 6 bases and J by 3 bases, leaving 12 bases between them.

The chain carries TRBV15 and TRBJ1-1; 7 bases map to TRBD1. Germline loops: CDR1 LNHNV, CDR2 YYDKDF (reference sequence). This CDR3 region has 16 residues. J gave up 1 base and V 0 bases, and 5 bases lay outside the gene matches. The CDR3 nucleotides read TGTGCCACCAGCAGAGATCGGGGACAGCCGAACACTGAAGCTTTCTTT. Translated, it gives CATSRDRGQPNTEAFF.

The chain is built from TRBV19 and TRBJ2-7; the D gene is possibly TRBD2 (5 bases). The germline gives CDR1 LNHDA, CDR2 SQIVND (reference sequence). The CDR3 has 14 amino acids. V was trimmed by 2 bases and J by 0 bases, leaving 8 bases between them. The CDR3 DNA reads TGTGCCAGTAGTATACCGGGGAACTCCTACGAGCAGTACTTC. Its translation is CASSIPGNSYEQYF.

CDR3 DNA sequence: TGTGCCAGCAGCGTAGGAGGGTACACTGAAGCTTTCTTT. Protein product: CASSVGGYTEAFF. The chain uses TRBV9 and TRBJ1-1; D is undetermined. The CDR3 contains 13 residues. V was cut by 0 bases and J by 3 bases, with 6 bases left in between. The V gene's germline CDR1 is SGDLS and CDR2 YYNGEE.

The rearrangement uses TRBV7-2 and TRBJ2-5, with 7 bases identical to TRBD1. Germline CDR1 and CDR2: SGHTA and FQGNSA. The CDR3 sequence is 16 residues long. Trimming removed 0 bases from V and 4 bases from J; junction bases left unmatched: 8. The CDR3 here is CASSLALDHRGETQYF. The CDR3 DNA sequence: TGTGCCAGCAGCTTAGCATTGGATCACAGGGGAGAGACCCAGTACTTC.

The chain couples TRBV19 to TRBJ1-1; D may be TRBD1 (6 bases). Trimming stripped 6 bases from V and 2 bases from J, with 16 bases between. The length of the CDR3 is 15 residues. From germline, CDR1 is LNHDA and CDR2 SQIVND (reference sequence). The CDR3 loop reads CASSPAGARNTEAFF. The CDR3 bases are TGTGCCAGTAGCCCGGCAGGGGCGCGAAACACTGAAGCTTTCTTT.

The genes are TRBV6-1 and TRBJ1-5; no clear D gene. The CDR3 contains 14 residues. With 4 bases removed from V and 0 bases from J, the gap between germline ends came to 7 bases. Germline CDR1 MNHNS, CDR2 SASEGT. In DNA, the CDR3 is TGTGCCAGCAGTGCGGGGATTAGCAATCAGCCCCAGCATTTT. Amino acids: CASSAGISNQPQHF.

V is TRBV25-1 and J is TRBJ1-4; D call uncertain. This CDR3 contains 14 residues. The germline V and J ends were trimmed by 5 bases and 4 bases, with 11 bases remaining between them. Germline lookup yields CDR1 MGHDK and CDR2 SYGVNS. CDR3 in DNA: TGTGCCAGCAGTCCCTGGGGAGATAATGAAAAACTGTTTTTT. It specifies CASSPWGDNEKLFF. The entire variable domain, with the rest obtained from reference TRBV25-1 and TRBJ1-4, is as follows: EADIYQTPRYLVIGTGKKITLECSQTMGHDKMYWYQQDPGMELHLIHYSYGVNSTEKGDLSSESTVSRIRTEHFPLTLESARPSHTSQYLCASSPWGDNEKLFFGSGTQLSVL.

The chain has TRBV7-2 and TRBJ2-1; D possibly corresponds to TRBD1 (6 bases). V was clipped by 5 bases and J by 7 bases, with 21 bases between them. Germline V lookup: CDR1 SGHTA, CDR2 FQGNSA. This CDR3 region has 16 residues. CDR3 in amino acids: CASSASYRATGNEQFF. The CDR3 DNA follows: TGTGCCAGCAGCGCCTCATACAGGGCCACTGGGAATGAGCAGTTCTTC.

This sequence joins TRBV5-1 and TRBJ2-3; D may be TRBD2 (6 bases). Germline CDR1 reads SGHRS; CDR2 reads YFSETQ. This CDR3 has 13 amino acids. V lost 4 bases, J lost 1 base, and 7 bases lay in between. This CDR3 is CASSPGGTDTQYF. The CDR3 region has the DNA TGCGCCAGCAGCCCGGGGGGCACAGATACGCAGTATTTT.